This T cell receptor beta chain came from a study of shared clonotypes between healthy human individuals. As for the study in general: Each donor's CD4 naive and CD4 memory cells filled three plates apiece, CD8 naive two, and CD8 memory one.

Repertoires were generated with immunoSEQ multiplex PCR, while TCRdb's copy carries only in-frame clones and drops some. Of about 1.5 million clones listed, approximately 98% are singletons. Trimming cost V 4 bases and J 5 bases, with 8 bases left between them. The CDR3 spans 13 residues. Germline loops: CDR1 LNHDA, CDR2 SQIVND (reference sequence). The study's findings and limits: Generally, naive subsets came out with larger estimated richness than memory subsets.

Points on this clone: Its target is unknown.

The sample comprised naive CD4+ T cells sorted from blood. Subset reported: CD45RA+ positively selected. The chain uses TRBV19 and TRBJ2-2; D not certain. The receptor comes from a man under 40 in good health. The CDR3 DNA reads TGTGCCAGTAGTACCATCCGGACCGGGGAGCTGTTTTTT. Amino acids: CASSTIRTGELFF.